This TCR beta chain was recorded in a study of T cell repertoires in cytomegalovirus infection. Across the whole study: In public TCR beta signatures, there were indications of both CMV infection and matching HLA type. Study observations and caveats: HLA-C-restricted CMV-specific TCR beta clonotypes were dominant in the ex vivo response.

MiXCR, run by TCRdb on the reads, gives a single entry per CDR3 protein. The sample has approximately 500,000 distinct CDR3 sequences; around 27% are singletons. The CDR3 is 15 amino acids. Germline V gene lookup returns CDR1 SGHTA and CDR2 FQGNSA. Losses at the gene ends were 10 bases for V and 5 bases for J; bases not matched to a gene: 14. In its sample, this clonotype was seen many times. Its antigen is not identified. The material sequenced was PBMCs. The chain joins TRBV7-2 to TRBJ2-1; 7 bases are a match to TRBD2. The sequence came from a human donor in good health (CMV status not recorded). Some clones in this sample may be carry-over from other donors' samples. The CDR3 region has the DNA TGTGCCACCCCCAAGCCAGCGGGGACGCACAATGAGCAGTTCTTC. Amino acid sequence: CATPKPAGTHNEQFF. Filled out from reference TRBV7-2 and TRBJ2-1, the complete variable domain reads GAGVSQSPSNKVTEKGKDVELRCDPISGHTALYWYRQSLGQGLEFLIYFQGNSAPDKSGLPSDRFSAERTGGSVSTLTIQRTQQEDSAVYLCATPKPAGTHNEQFFGPGTRLTVL.